This TCR beta chain derives from a study of cytomegalovirus exposure and HLA in healthy donors (dated by TCRdb to about 2017). Study-level background: In an earlier analysis of around 540 of the donors, 250 to 300 Gb of sequence data and 90 million to 120 million unique TCR beta sequences from 150 million to 200 million T cells were reported. An early release covering roughly 580 HLA-typed donors comprised approximately 290 gigabases of sequencing data and 85 million or so unique TCR sequences. Of the roughly 400 genotyped donors, 75% to 85% were placed in the genetic ancestry cluster associated with self-reported Caucasian donors. The study was designed to test whether signatures of past pathogen exposure could be identified by cataloging public T cell receptors. The study profiled the T cell repertoires of 550 to 700 subjects by immunosequencing and related them to cytomegalovirus serostatus. A separate validation cohort of roughly 130 different subjects was used in addition to the roughly 700-subject first cohort. To predict cytomegalovirus infection status, the study brought together high-throughput TCR immunosequencing, statistical association of individual TCRs with disease status, and machine learning. In a later analysis, previously published TCR beta repertoires from some 640 donors were re-analyzed and high-resolution HLA genotyping was added so that TCR occurrence patterns could be studied. Rather than drawing on any new phenotypic data, the later analysis identified candidate immune exposures from TCR beta sequences and the way those sequences occurred across donors. An earlier analysis of approximately 500 of the donors applied high-throughput TCR beta sequencing to assess whether each TCR beta V gene segment acted as functional or pseudogenic. Alongside the repertoire data, information on donor age, sex, ethnicity and CMV serostatus was compiled. A later genetic analysis took genome-wide SNP genotypes for about 55% of the 666 donors and used that subset as a discovery cohort. All discovery cohort repertoires had been generated on a single sequencing platform. Class I and class II HLA loci were covered by the typing at four-digit resolution. Typing coverage differed by locus: A, B, C, DRB1 and DQB1 were typed in roughly 620-630 donors, DQA1 in about 560, DPA1 in nearly 610, and DPB1 in just under 480. Roughly 5 DR-DQ haplotypes were handled as single units for association and clustering, since linkage in the cohort was strong. On average, 235,054 unique TCR beta nucleotide sequences were sequenced per donor among a few hundred genotyped donors of the cohort, with roughly 18% of those sequences being non-productive. The investigation overall reported the following: A later analysis found that most CMV-associated TCR beta chains appeared HLA-restricted, with HLA associations seemingly driven largely by CMV exposure. A group of highly shared sequence variants was considered likely to be a technical artifact of the sequencing pipeline. In this cohort, only TCR beta chains were sequenced, and detectable features were limited by the absence of alpha or paired-chain data. A later analysis reported that several top co-occurrence clusters appeared linked to parvovirus B19, influenza, CMV and Epstein-Barr virus. A further reported finding was that TCR beta sequences accurately predicted the HLA-A and HLA-B alleles for most subjects in the first cohort. Presence/absence analyses assumed roughly uniform sequencing depth across donors, an assumption that may not hold. Linkage disequilibrium might explain the correlated functional status among segregating V segments, but an unknown experimental factor could not be excluded. In vitro tests confirmed that a few of the cytomegalovirus-associated TCR beta chains recognize cytomegalovirus antigens. An earlier analysis of approximately 500 of the donors showed that most TCR beta V segments appeared in productive rearrangements either about 87% or about 30% of the time, which broadly matched IMGT annotations. Because counts were too low, roughly 16 rarely observed V segments, including chromosome 9 orphons, were left out of the earlier analysis of roughly 600 of the donors. HLA typing was unavailable for some donors at each locus, so association tests used only the typed subset. According to the authors, the approach could potentially be generalized to other disease states and immunological phenotypes. A total of 150 to 200 TCR beta chains were listed by the study as associated with cytomegalovirus. Specific HLA alleles were associated with 15,000 to 20,000 TCR beta sequences at a false discovery rate of 0.05 in a later analysis. Compared with the roughly 700-donor mean, donors in an Asian-associated ancestry cluster had fewer N-insertions in productive TCRs, according to a later genetic analysis. In a later analysis, the rate of TCR association differed among HLA loci, with DRB1 alleles having the most associated TCRs and HLA-C alleles having the fewest. When HLA alleles, especially DR and DQ, strongly co-occurred, attributing TCR associations to individual alleles was difficult. Because the 87-base-pair reads could not distinguish some IMGT-functional V segments, including TRBV6-2 and TRBV6-3, those segments were excluded. In a later analysis, HLA-associated TCR beta chains were found to be more clonally expanded and to have lower generation probabilities than equally common non-associated chains. In both the original and validation cohorts, the classifier was reported to diagnose cytomegalovirus status with high specificity and sensitivity. A later genetic analysis associated a missense DCLRE1C variant with V-gene and J-gene trimming of TCR beta chains, and an independent cohort replicated the association. For the cohort, immune exposure information was limited to CMV serostatus. Most TCR sequences were observed very rarely across donors, whereas some public TCRs were present in many individuals.

Receptor libraries were prepared by the immunoSEQ multiplex PCR assay. For the multiplex PCR, a mixture combining 60 forward primers for TCR Vbeta segments and 13 reverse primers for TCR Jbeta segments was used. The CDR3 region of rearranged TCR beta genes was amplified from genomic DNA with a multiplex PCR assay. Amplified TCR beta libraries were sequenced as 87-base-pair reads on the Illumina HiSeq System. The original pipeline was this. Across the 500 to 700 repertoires, a later analysis counted some 80 million unique TCR beta chains, around 11 million of which were shared by at least two donors. A nearest-neighbor algorithm error-corrected the raw reads and collapsed the reads into unique sequences, merging closely related sequences to remove PCR and sequencing errors. CDR3 sequences were aligned to IMGT reference sequences to assign V, D and J gene segments. For a sequence to be retained, a match of at least six nucleotides was required to both a V gene segment and a J gene segment. Rearrangements were classified as productive when the CDR3 lacked stop codons and remained in frame with V and J, and all other rearrangements were classified as non-productive. CDR3 was defined by IMGT convention, running from the second conserved V-encoded cysteine to the conserved J-encoded phenylalanine. The earlier analysis of about 570 of the donors excluded any sequence lacking an unambiguous match to a single V gene segment. An earlier analysis of 450 to 650 of the donors called V segments functional above 56.7% productive rearrangements and segregating when the between-donor standard deviation exceeded 5%. To diagnose cytomegalovirus status from the catalog of TCR beta chain sequences, a statistical classification framework was built. V and J gene assignment, in a later analysis, came from comparing TCR nucleotide sequences with IMGT/GENE-DB human TR gene sequences. A later analysis assigned CDR3 sequences and most-parsimonious VDJ recombination scenarios with the TCRdist pipeline. In a later analysis, every TCR beta chain was defined by the combination of its CDR3 amino acid sequence and its V-gene family, and reads without a unique V-gene family were dropped. To address suspected cross-contamination and a sequencing artifact, a later analysis removed 592 highly shared, low-generation-probability nucleotide sequences. In a later analysis, a clonal expansion index was calculated for each public chain from normalized within-repertoire ranks of inferred template counts. In a later analysis, generation probabilities were computed using a VDJ recombination model fitted to out-of-frame rearrangements, and the results were checked against IGoR. In a later analysis, TCR-TCR, TCR-HLA and TCR-CMV co-occurrence was scored with hypergeometric tests, and a repertoire-size bias correction was applied to TCR pairs. A later analysis estimated false discovery rates by permuting HLA or CMV assignments 20 times. In a later analysis, co-occurring TCRs were grouped using DBSCAN, with TCRdist sequence similarity added in when clustering inside HLA-allele-positive subsets. Co-occurrence clustering excluded repertoires with fewer than 30,000 or more than 120,000 public chains, plus five with anomalous nucleotide sharing. As stored in TCRdb, this immuneACCESS dataset retains in-frame rearrangements with V and J assigned. A fraction of the clones does not appear; measured against another copy, unresolved V genes explain less than half of the discrepancy, and the remainder lacks a known reason. V and J calls and clone size are as listed in that table; D and trimming were resolved from the DNA. Recorded for this sample are 60,000 or so clones; roughly four fifths of them occurred a single time. The ten largest clonotypes hold approximately 1.7% of the sample.

The cohort was made up of 666 healthy bone marrow donors. All cohort members were sampled while nominally healthy, although unrecorded immune exposures were likely present. The donor tested CMV seronegative, placing the donor among the 350 or so seronegative members of the cohort. Each donor provided a peripheral blood sample, and peripheral blood mononuclear cells were used for TCR beta sequencing. The Qiagen DNeasy Blood Extraction Kit was used to extract genomic DNA from the blood cell samples. In the germline V gene, CDR1 corresponds to SGHRS and CDR2 to YFSETQ. The junction shows trimming of 0 bases on V and 5 bases on J, plus 11 bases between the germline ends. The CDR3 sequence holds 15 residues, the cysteine and phenylalanine included. The read is trimmed to its CDR3 DNA, 45 bases read in frame from base 1. Points on this clone: Its antigen is currently not known. No base qualities exist here, and no much larger clone lies one base off it.

The chain was built from TRBV5-1 and TRBJ1-4; the D gene is possibly TRBD1, with 6 bases matching. Sequencing input: PBMCs. The clonotype originates from a man between 35 and 55 years old in good health and CMV-seronegative. At the DNA level, the sequence is TGCGCCAGCAGCTTGGTGGGGACACCCAATGAAAAACTGTTTTTT. It translates as CASSLVGTPNEKLFF.